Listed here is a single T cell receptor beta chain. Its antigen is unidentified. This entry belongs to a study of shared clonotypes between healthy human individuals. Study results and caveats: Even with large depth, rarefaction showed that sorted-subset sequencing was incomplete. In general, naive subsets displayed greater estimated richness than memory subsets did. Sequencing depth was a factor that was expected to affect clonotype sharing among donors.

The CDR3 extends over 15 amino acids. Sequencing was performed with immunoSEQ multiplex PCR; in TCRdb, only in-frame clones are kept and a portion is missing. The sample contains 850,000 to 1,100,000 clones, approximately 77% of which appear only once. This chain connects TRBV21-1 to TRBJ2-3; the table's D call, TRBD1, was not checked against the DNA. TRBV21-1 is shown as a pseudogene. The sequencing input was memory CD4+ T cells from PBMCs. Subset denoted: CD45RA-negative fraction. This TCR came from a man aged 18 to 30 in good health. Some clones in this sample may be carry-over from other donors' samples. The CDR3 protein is CASSKDTGVKDTQYF. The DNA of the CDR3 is TGTGCCAGCAGCAAAGACACAGGGGTTAAAGATACGCAGTATTTT.